These 29 T cell receptor beta chains share one sample of origin, sequenced in a study of identical twins. TCRdb reanalysed the 5' RACE reads using MiXCR and keeps one entry per CDR3 protein. Of around 650,000 distinct CDR3 sequences in the sample, under 8.5% were seen once. This sample also appeared in a second study, on yellow fever vaccine responses in identical twins.

The sequenced material came from PBMCs. The origin of the receptors is a woman younger than 35 in good health.

There are many counts of this clonotype. V and J are TRBV20-1 and TRBJ1-1; no definite D call. CDR3 size: 12 residues. Germline V gives CDR1 DFQATT, CDR2 SNEGSKA (reference sequence). The V and J ends lost 0 bases and 1 base respectively, with 3 bases between them. This CDR3 is CSARDGNTEAFF. CDR3 DNA sequence: TGCAGTGCTAGAGACGGGAACACTGAAGCTTTCTTT.

The sample holds many counts of this clonotype. J is TRBJ2-3 and V is TRBV9; 10 positions match TRBD2. The CDR3 totals 17 residues. Per the germline V gene, CDR1 is SGDLS and CDR2 is YYNGEE. The V segment lost 3 bases and the J segment 1 base; nucleotides outside the gene matches: 8. The CDR3 nucleotides are TGTGCCAGCAGCGCCGCTGGCGGGACTAGCGGCACAGATACGCAGTATTTT. This codes for CASSAAGGTSGTDTQYF.

This clonotype has ten or more counts. A read error may account for a junction end that differs from germline. The chain links TRBV7-9 to TRBJ1-1, with a tentative D call TRBD1 (6 bases). This CDR3 has 13 amino acids. In germline, CDR1 is SEHNR, CDR2 FQNEAQ (reference sequence). In DNA form, the CDR3 reads TGTACCAGCAGTCCCACAGGGTTTGTTGAAGCTTTCTTT. Translated, it gives CTSSPTGFVEAFF.

This clonotype was detected a few times. The chain couples TRBV6-1 to TRBJ2-6, with D tentatively TRBD1 or TRBD2 (6 bases each). In germline, CDR1 is MNHNS, CDR2 SASEGT. The ends were cut back, 5 bases at V and 0 bases at J, with 17 bases in the middle. The CDR3 is made up of 18 amino acids. The chain's CDR3 is CASSPGSGGLSGANVLTF. The CDR3 DNA sequence: TGTGCCAGCAGTCCGGGGAGTGGGGGGCTCTCTGGGGCCAACGTCCTGACTTTC.

There are a few counts of this clonotype. The chain is built from TRBV11-2 and TRBJ1-1; D not resolved. There are 13 residues in the CDR3. The germline CDR1 and CDR2 sequences are SGHAT and FQNNGV. Trimming took off 3 bases at V and 3 bases at J, with 8 bases between the two ends. As DNA, the CDR3 is TGTGCCAGCAGCTTGAGCGATTACACTGAAGCTTTCTTT. Protein product: CASSLSDYTEAFF. The full variable domain, completed using reference TRBV11-2 and TRBJ1-1, is EAGVAQSPRYKIIEKRQSVAFWCNPISGHATLYWYQQILGQGPKLLIQFQNNGVVDDSQLPKDRFSAERLKGVDSTLKIQPAKLEDSAVYLCASSLSDYTEAFFGQGTRLTVV.

J is TRBJ2-5 and V is TRBV12-3 or TRBV12-4; 8 bases agree with TRBD1. Trimming cost V 6 bases and J 5 bases; bases outside gene matches: 11. This CDR3 region has 15 residues. The CDR3 sequence is CASSTFGRGLETQYF. CDR3 DNA: TGTGCCAGCAGCACGTTTGGCAGGGGGCTGGAGACCCAGTACTTC.

The chain links TRBV7-2 to TRBJ2-1, with a tentative D call TRBD1 (5 bases). The V gene's germline CDR1 is SGHTA and CDR2 FQGNSA. The ends were cut back, 3 bases at V and 6 bases at J, with 15 bases in the middle. CDR3 length: 15 amino acids. DNA for the CDR3: TGTGCCAGCAGCTTCCGGGCAGGGTCTGGCAATGAGCAGTTCTTC. Its protein is CASSFRAGSGNEQFF.

This clonotype was detected only a few times. V gene TRBV2 combines with J gene TRBJ2-5; no definite D call. The germline V and J ends were trimmed by 6 bases and 3 bases, with 11 bases remaining between them. CDR1 is SNHLY and CDR2 is FYNNEI in the germline V gene. The CDR3 is 13 residues long. DNA of the CDR3: TGTGCCAGCAGCGCGCCTCATAAAGAGACCCAGTACTTC. Its translation: CASSAPHKETQYF.

The J gene is TRBJ2-7, the V gene TRBV27; D is uncertain. Germline V gene sequence: CDR1 MNHEY, CDR2 SMNVEV (reference sequence). V was cut by 8 bases and J by 1 base, with 9 bases left in between. The CDR3 covers 12 residues. The CDR3 here is CASGKVSYEQYF. CDR3 DNA sequence: TGTGCCAGCGGAAAGGTGTCCTACGAGCAGTACTTC.

The sample holds a few counts of this clonotype. J is TRBJ2-3 and V is TRBV5-1; D could derive from TRBD1 or TRBD2 (6 bases each). Trimming pared 3 bases from V and 2 bases from J, leaving 13 bases between. CDR3 size: 15 residues. Germline values: CDR1 SGHRS, CDR2 YFSETQ. CDR3: CASSSGGYDTDTQYF. The CDR3 bases are TGCGCCAGCAGCTCCGGGGGCTACGACACAGATACGCAGTATTTT.

This rearrangement joins TRBV20-1 to TRBJ2-2; a possible D gene is TRBD2 (6 bases). CDR3 size: 14 residues. Germline V gene data show CDR1 as DFQATT and CDR2 as SNEGSKA (reference sequence). Trimming took 6 bases from V and 0 from J, leaving 11 bases between them. The DNA of the CDR3 is TGCAGTGCAGAGGGACTGGCGAACACCGGGGAGCTGTTTTTT. It encodes CSAEGLANTGELFF.

This clonotype showed up just once. This CDR3 reads CATSSWNRPNEQFF. The DNA of the CDR3 is TGTGCCACCAGTTCGTGGAACAGGCCCAATGAGCAGTTCTTC. This rearrangement joins TRBV15 to TRBJ2-1; a weak D match, TRBD1 (5 bases). There are 14 residues in the CDR3. Germline V gene sequence: CDR1 LNHNV, CDR2 YYDKDF (reference sequence). Trimming took off 6 bases at V and 6 bases at J, with 15 bases between the two ends.

This clonotype was detected many times. The chain carries TRBV29-1 and TRBJ2-2; D is unresolved. This CDR3 spans 13 amino acids. The germline V gene encodes CDR1 SQVTM and CDR2 ANQGSEA. V was clipped by 2 bases and J by 0 bases, with 4 bases between them. The CDR3 here is CSVESPNTGELFF. The CDR3 coding sequence is TGCAGCGTTGAATCCCCGAACACCGGGGAGCTGTTTTTT.

At least ten counts were recorded for this clonotype. This rearrangement joins TRBV7-9 to TRBJ2-5; TRBD1 agrees at 7 bases. The CDR3 totals 14 residues. Per germline, CDR1 SEHNR and CDR2 FQNEAQ (reference sequence). The V and J ends lost 5 bases and 3 bases, in that order; junction bases with no gene match: 6. This CDR3 is CASSAHGTEETQYF. CDR3 bases: TGTGCCAGCAGCGCTCACGGGACAGAAGAGACCCAGTACTTC.

This clonotype occurred many times. This sequence joins TRBV20-1 and TRBJ2-3, with D perhaps matching TRBD2 (6 bases). V was cut by 0 bases and J by 5 bases, with 12 bases left in between. Germline V gives CDR1 DFQATT, CDR2 SNEGSKA (reference sequence). This CDR3 has 14 amino acids. CDR3 residues: CSARDHRGGDTQYF. In nucleotides, the CDR3 is TGCAGTGCTAGAGACCACCGGGGAGGAGATACGCAGTATTTT.

Many counts were recorded for this clonotype. The DNA for the CDR3 is TGCAGTGCTAGAGCCGGGACAGGGGCTTGGGATACGCAGTATTTT. This codes for CSARAGTGAWDTQYF. This sequence joins TRBV20-1 and TRBJ2-3, with 10 bases identical to TRBD1. Looked up from germline, CDR1 is DFQATT and CDR2 is SNEGSKA (reference sequence). The V segment lost 1 base and the J segment 6 bases; nucleotides outside the gene matches: 7. The CDR3 extends over 15 amino acids.

This clonotype has a count of ten or more. The V and J genes are TRBV6-5 and TRBJ1-3; D unclear. V shed 3 bases and J shed 0 bases, with 9 bases lying between them. This CDR3 spans 15 amino acids. The germline V gene has CDR1 MNHEY and CDR2 SVGAGI. Written as DNA, the CDR3 is TGTGCCAGCAGTTATGGGGTTTACTCTGGAAACACCATATATTTT. It yields the protein CASSYGVYSGNTIYF.

This clonotype has at least ten counts. The chain combines TRBV20-1 with TRBJ1-5, with TRBD1 as a possible D gene (6 bases). Per germline, CDR1 DFQATT and CDR2 SNEGSKA (reference sequence). The ends were cut back, 7 bases at V and 1 base at J, with 17 bases in the middle. The CDR3 runs 15 residues. The DNA of the CDR3 is TGCAGTGGCTCAGCCGGACAGCTAAGCAATCAGCCCCAGCATTTT. This translates into CSGSAGQLSNQPQHF.

Only a few counts were recorded for this clonotype. This chain joins TRBV24-1 and TRBJ2-1; 7 bases are shared with TRBD1. Germline loops: CDR1 KGHDR, CDR2 SFDVKD. The CDR3 consists of 13 residues. The V segment lost 4 bases and the J segment 10 bases; nucleotides outside the gene matches: 6. CDR3 amino acids: CATSDSWDSEQFF. CDR3 bases: TGTGCCACCAGTGACTCTTGGGACAGCGAGCAGTTCTTC.

The V gene is TRBV4-1, the J gene TRBJ2-5; 8 bases fit TRBD1. J was trimmed by 1 base and V by 3 bases; bases with no gene match: 7. The CDR3 is made up of 16 amino acids. CDR1 and CDR2 (germline): MGHRA, YSYEKL. The CDR3 loop reads CASSQAVTGGQETQYF. In DNA, the CDR3 is TGCGCCAGCAGCCAGGCTGTCACAGGGGGCCAAGAGACCCAGTACTTC.

This clonotype was seen ten or more times. CDR3 residues: CATSRDKFQPQHF. The CDR3 DNA reads as TGTGCCACCAGCAGAGACAAGTTCCAGCCCCAGCATTTT. The rearrangement joins TRBV15 to TRBJ1-5; D gene unclear. Per germline, CDR1 LNHNV and CDR2 YYDKDF (reference sequence). This CDR3 has 13 residues. V was clipped by 0 bases and J by 7 bases, with 7 bases between them. Combining the CDR3 with reference TRBV15 and TRBJ1-5 gives the whole variable domain DAMVIQNPRYQVTQFGKPVTLSCSQTLNHNVMYWYQQKSSQAPKLLFHYYDKDFNNEADTPDNFQSRRPNTSFCFLDIRSPGLGDTAMYLCATSRDKFQPQHFGDGTRLSIL.

This sequence joins TRBV18 and TRBJ2-5; the D call may be TRBD1 or TRBD2 (5 bases each). Deletions cut 1 base from V and 4 bases from J, with 13 bases between. Germline V gives CDR1 KGHSH, CDR2 LQKENI. The CDR3 is made up of 15 amino acids. CDR3 sequence (DNA): TGTGCCAGCTCACCACGGGGACCTATGGGAGAGACCCAGTACTTC. Protein sequence: CASSPRGPMGETQYF.

This clonotype came up a few times. This chain uses TRBV6-6 with TRBJ1-1, with unresolved D. Trimming cost V 7 bases and J 0 bases, with 9 bases left between them. This CDR3 comprises 13 residues. Germline-derived CDR1 and CDR2 are MNHNY and SVGAGI (reference sequence). The CDR3 region has the DNA TGTGCCAGCACGCCATCCCTGAACACTGAAGCTTTCTTT. It codes for CASTPSLNTEAFF.

The sample holds many counts of this clonotype. The V call is TRBV7-2, the J call TRBJ2-3; tentative D call: TRBD1 (5 bases). Germline V gene sequence: CDR1 SGHTA, CDR2 FQGNSA. The CDR3 is made up of 16 amino acids. Trimming left V 5 bases short and J 0 bases short, with 15 bases between. The CDR3 here is CASSEGVRRSTDTQYF. CDR3 coding DNA: TGTGCCAGCAGCGAAGGGGTGAGACGTAGCACAGATACGCAGTATTTT.

This clonotype has only a few counts. The CDR3 region is CASSSGQPGGSPLHF. Written as DNA, the CDR3 is TGTGCCAGCAGCTCGGGACAGCCGGGGGGTTCACCCCTCCACTTT. The gene calls are TRBV7-2 and TRBJ1-6; the match to TRBD1 covers 7 bases. Germline V gene lookup returns CDR1 SGHTA and CDR2 FQGNSA. With 4 bases clipped from V and 9 bases from J, the junction kept 9 bases outside the gene matches. The CDR3 loop spans 15 amino acids.

In regard to this clonotype: Its ends do not fully match the called genes, so a read error is possible. The chain combines TRBV5-6 with TRBJ2-1; perhaps TRBD1 as D (6 bases). Germline V gives CDR1 SGHDT, CDR2 YYEEEE. CDR3 size: 12 residues. The DNA of the CDR3 is TGTGCCGGCAGTTTGGGGGACAAATGGCAGTTCTTC. Protein: CAGSLGDKWQFF. Together with reference TRBV5-6 and TRBJ2-1, the CDR3 gives the full variable domain: DAGVTQSPTHLIKTRGQQVTLRCSPKSGHDTVSWYQQALGQGPQFIFQYYEEEERQRGNFPDRFSGHQFPNYSSELNVNALLLGDSALYLCAGSLGDKWQFFGPGTRLTVL.

V is TRBV12-3 or TRBV12-4 and J is TRBJ1-2, with D tentatively TRBD1 (5 bases). V was cut by 4 bases and J by 6 bases, with 12 bases left in between. CDR3 size: 13 residues. The CDR3 DNA follows: TGTGCCAGCAGTTCCAGGGTGACGGATGGCTACACCTTC. This codes for CASSSRVTDGYTF.

This clonotype was counted only a few times. The rearrangement uses TRBV3-1 and TRBJ1-2; D not resolved. The germline V gene encodes CDR1 LGHDT and CDR2 YNNKEL (reference sequence). The V end was cut by 1 base, the J end by 5 bases, with 5 bases between. This CDR3 has 12 amino acids. The CDR3 region is CASSQVRYGYTF. As DNA, the CDR3 is TGTGCCAGCAGCCAAGTTCGGTATGGCTACACCTTC.

This clonotype has more than one count but fewer than ten. The CDR3 protein is CAGALDSSYNEQFF. The CDR3 DNA reads TGTGCCGGGGCGTTGGACAGCTCCTACAATGAGCAGTTCTTC. The chain couples TRBV7-9 to TRBJ2-1; possible D gene TRBD1, 6 bases. V lost 11 bases and J lost 0, with 14 bases in between. CDR3 size: 14 residues. CDR1 and CDR2 from the germline V gene are SEHNR and FQNEAQ (reference sequence). Full variable domain (outside the CDR3, taken from reference TRBV7-9 and TRBJ2-1): DTGVSQNPRHKITKRGQNVTFRCDPISEHNRLYWYRQTLGQGPEFLTYFQNEAQLEKSRLLSDRFSAERPKGSFSTLEIQRTEQGDSAMYLCAGALDSSYNEQFFGPGTRLTVL.